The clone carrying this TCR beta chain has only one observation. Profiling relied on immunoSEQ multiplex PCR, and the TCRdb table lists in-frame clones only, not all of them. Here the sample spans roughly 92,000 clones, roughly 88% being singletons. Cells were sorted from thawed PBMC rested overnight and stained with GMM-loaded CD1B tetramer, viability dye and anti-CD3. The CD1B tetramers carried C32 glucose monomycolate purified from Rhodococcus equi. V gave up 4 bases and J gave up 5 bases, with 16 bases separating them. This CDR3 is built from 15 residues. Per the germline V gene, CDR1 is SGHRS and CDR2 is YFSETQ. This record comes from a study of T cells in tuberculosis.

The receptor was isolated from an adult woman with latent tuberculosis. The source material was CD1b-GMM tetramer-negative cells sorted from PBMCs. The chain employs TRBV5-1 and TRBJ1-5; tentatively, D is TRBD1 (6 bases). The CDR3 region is CASSAGLGADQPQHF. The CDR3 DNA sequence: TGCGCCAGCAGCGCCGGTCTGGGGGCGGATCAGCCCCAGCATTTT. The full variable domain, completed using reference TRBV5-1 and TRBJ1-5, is KAGVTQTPRYLIKTRGQQVTLSCSPISGHRSVSWYQQTPGQGLQFLFEYFSETQRNKGNFPGRFSGRQFSNSRSEMNVSTLELGDSALYLCASSAGLGADQPQHFGDGTRLSIL.